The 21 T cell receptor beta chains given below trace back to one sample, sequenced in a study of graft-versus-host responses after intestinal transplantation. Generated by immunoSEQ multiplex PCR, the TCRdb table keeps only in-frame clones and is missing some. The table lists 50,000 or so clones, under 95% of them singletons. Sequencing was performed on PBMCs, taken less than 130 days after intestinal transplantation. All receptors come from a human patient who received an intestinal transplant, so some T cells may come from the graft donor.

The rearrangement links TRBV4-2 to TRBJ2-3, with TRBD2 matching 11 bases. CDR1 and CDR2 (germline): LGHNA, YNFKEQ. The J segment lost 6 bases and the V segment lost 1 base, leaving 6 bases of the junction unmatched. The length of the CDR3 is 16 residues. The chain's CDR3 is CASSQAYGTSGDTQYF. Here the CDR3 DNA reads TGTGCCAGCAGCCAAGCGTATGGGACTAGCGGTGATACGCAGTATTTT.

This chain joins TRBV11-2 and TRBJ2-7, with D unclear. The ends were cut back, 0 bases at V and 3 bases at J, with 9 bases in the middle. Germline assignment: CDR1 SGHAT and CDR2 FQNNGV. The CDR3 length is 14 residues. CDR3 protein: CASSLDRGGYEQYF. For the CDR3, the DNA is TGTGCCAGCAGCTTAGATCGAGGCGGCTACGAGCAGTACTTC.

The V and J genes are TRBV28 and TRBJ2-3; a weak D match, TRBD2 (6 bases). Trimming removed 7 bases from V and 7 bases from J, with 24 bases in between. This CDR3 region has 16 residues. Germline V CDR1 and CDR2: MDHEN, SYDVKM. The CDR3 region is CASTLGGFRGRNTQYF. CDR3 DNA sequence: TGTGCCAGCACCCTCGGGGGTTTTAGGGGCCGGAATACGCAGTATTTT.

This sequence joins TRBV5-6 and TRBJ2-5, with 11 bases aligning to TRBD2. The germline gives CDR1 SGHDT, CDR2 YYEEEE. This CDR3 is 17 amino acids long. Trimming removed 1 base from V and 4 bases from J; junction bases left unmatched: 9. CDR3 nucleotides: TGTGCCAGCAGCTTGCCGGTAGCGGGAGGGCCAAGAGAGACCCAGTACTTC. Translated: CASSLPVAGGPRETQYF.

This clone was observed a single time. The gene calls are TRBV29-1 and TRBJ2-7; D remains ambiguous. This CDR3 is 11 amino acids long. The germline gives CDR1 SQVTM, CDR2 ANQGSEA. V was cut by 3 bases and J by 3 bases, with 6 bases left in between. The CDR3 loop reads CSVDGDYEQYF. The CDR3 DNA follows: TGCAGCGTTGATGGGGACTACGAGCAGTACTTC.

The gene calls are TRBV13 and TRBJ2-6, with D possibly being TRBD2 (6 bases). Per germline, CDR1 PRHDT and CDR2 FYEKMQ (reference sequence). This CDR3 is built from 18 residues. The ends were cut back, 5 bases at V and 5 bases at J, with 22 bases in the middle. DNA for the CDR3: TGTGCCAGCAGCCATCGGGAGCTGAGTAAAAGTCGGGCCAACGTCCTGACTTTC. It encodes CASSHRELSKSRANVLTF.

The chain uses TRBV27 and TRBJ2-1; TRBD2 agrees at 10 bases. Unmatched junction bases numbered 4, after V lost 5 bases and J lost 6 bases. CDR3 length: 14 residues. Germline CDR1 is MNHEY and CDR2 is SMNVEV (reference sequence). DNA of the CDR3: TGTGCCAGCAGTCCGACTAGCGGGTCCAATGAGCAGTTCTTC. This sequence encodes CASSPTSGSNEQFF.

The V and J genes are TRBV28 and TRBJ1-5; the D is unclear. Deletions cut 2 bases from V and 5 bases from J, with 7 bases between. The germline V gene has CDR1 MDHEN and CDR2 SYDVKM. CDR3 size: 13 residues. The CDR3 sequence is CASSLDNYQPQHF. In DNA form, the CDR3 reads TGTGCCAGCAGTTTAGACAATTATCAGCCCCAGCATTTT.

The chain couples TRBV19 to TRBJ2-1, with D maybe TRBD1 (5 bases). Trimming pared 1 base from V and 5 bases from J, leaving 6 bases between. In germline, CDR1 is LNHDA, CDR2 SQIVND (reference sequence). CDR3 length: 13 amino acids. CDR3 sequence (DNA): TGTGCCAGTAGTATAGGCAGGGACAATGAGCAGTTCTTC. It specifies CASSIGRDNEQFF.

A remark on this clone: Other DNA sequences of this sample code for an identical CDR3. CDR3 DNA sequence: TGCGCCAGCAGCCAAGTCGGCACAGATACGCAGTATTTT. Translated, it gives CASSQVGTDTQYF. The rearrangement uses TRBV4-1 and TRBJ2-3, with D uncertain. CDR1 MGHRA and CDR2 YSYEKL come from the germline V gene. CDR3 length: 13 amino acids. V lost 1 base, J lost 1 base, and 3 bases lay in between.

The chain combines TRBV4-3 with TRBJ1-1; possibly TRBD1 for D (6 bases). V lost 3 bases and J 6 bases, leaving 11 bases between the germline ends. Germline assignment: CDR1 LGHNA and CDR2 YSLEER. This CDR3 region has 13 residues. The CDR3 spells CASSHRTVAEAFF. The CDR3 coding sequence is TGCGCCAGCAGCCACCGGACAGTGGCTGAAGCTTTCTTT.

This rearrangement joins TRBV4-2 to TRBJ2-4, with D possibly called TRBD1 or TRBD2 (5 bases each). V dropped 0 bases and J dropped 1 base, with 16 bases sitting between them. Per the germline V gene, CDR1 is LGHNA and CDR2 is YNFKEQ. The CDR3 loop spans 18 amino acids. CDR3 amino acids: CASSQDSGQLGAKNIQYF. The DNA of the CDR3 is TGTGCCAGCAGCCAAGATTCGGGGCAACTGGGGGCCAAAAACATTCAGTACTTC.

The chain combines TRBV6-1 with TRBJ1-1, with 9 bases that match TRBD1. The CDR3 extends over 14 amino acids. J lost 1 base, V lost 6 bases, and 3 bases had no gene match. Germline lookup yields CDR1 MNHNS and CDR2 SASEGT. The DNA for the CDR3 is TGTGCCAGCAGGACAGGGGGACCGAACACTGAAGCTTTCTTT. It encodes CASRTGGPNTEAFF.

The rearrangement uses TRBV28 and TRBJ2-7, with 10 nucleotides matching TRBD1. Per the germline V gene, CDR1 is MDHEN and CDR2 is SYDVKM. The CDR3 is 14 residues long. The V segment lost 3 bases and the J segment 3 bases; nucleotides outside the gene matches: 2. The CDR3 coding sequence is TGTGCCAGCAGTTTTCGGGACAGGGGCTACGAGCAGTACTTC. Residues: CASSFRDRGYEQYF.

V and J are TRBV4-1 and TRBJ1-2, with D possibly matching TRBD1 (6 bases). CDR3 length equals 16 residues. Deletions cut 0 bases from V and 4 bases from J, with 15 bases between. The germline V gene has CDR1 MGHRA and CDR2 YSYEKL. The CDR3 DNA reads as TGCGCCAGCAGCCAAGATCAAAACAGGGCAGGCTATGGCTACACCTTC. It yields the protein CASSQDQNRAGYGYTF.

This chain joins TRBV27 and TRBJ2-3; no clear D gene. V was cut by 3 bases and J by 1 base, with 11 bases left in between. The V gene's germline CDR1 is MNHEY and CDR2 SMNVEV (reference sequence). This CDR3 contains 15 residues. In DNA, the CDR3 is TGTGCCAGCAGTTTCTTGGCGTATGGCACAGATACGCAGTATTTT. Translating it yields CASSFLAYGTDTQYF.

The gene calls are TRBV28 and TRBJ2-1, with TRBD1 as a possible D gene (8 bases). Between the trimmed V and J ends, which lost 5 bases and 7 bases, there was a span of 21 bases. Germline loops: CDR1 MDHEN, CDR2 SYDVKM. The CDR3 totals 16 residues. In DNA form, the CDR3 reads TGTGCCAGCAGTCCCAGGGGGCGGGAGTGGGAGAATGAGCAGTTCTTC. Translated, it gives CASSPRGREWENEQFF.

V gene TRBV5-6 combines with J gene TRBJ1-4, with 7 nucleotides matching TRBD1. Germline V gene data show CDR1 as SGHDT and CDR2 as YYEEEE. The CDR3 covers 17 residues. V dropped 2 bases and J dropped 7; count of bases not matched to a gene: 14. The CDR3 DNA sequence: TGTGCCAGCAGCTTAAACCGGGACAGCCCCTCGGGTGAAAAACTGTTTTTT. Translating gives CASSLNRDSPSGEKLFF.

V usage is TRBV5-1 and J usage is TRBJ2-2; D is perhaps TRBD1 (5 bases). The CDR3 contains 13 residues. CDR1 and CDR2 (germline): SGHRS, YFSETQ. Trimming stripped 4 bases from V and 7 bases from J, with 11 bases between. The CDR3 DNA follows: TGCGCCAGCAGCAGCCAGGGTGACGGGGAGCTGTTTTTT. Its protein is CASSSQGDGELFF. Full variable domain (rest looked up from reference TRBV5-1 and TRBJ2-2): KAGVTQTPRYLIKTRGQQVTLSCSPISGHRSVSWYQQTPGQGLQFLFEYFSETQRNKGNFPGRFSGRQFSNSRSEMNVSTLELGDSALYLCASSSQGDGELFFGEGSRLTVL.

CDR3 DNA sequence: TGTGCCAGCTCACCGGGACGGGACACTGAAGCTTTCTTT. Amino acids: CASSPGRDTEAFF. The chain has TRBV18 and TRBJ1-1, with D possibly being TRBD1 (5 bases). V was cut by 3 bases and J by 3 bases, with 8 bases left in between. Germline CDR1 is KGHSH and CDR2 is LQKENI. The CDR3 contains 13 residues.

CDR3 in DNA: TGTGCCAGTAGGTGGGGGAACACCGGGGAGCTGTTTTTT. Protein product: CASRWGNTGELFF. The gene calls are TRBV6-1 and TRBJ2-2; D call uncertain. The CDR3 extends over 13 amino acids. In germline, CDR1 is MNHNS, CDR2 SASEGT. Trimming removed 9 bases at V and 1 base at J, with 9 bases between.